These 14 T cell receptor beta chains originate from one sample sequenced in a study of shared clonotypes between healthy human individuals. The data were produced by immunoSEQ multiplex PCR, yet TCRdb's version contains in-frame clones alone and is incomplete. The sample comprises millions of clones, more than 90% of which are singletons, and roughly 0.15% rests with the top ten. Material: naive CD4+ T cells sorted from blood. Specified subset: CD45RA+ positively selected. The origin of the receptors is a man younger than 35 in good health.

The chain couples TRBV30 to TRBJ1-2, with 7 nucleotides matching TRBD1. V shed 7 bases, J shed 5 bases, and the junction held 16 bases outside the gene matches. From germline, CDR1 is GTSNPN and CDR2 SVGIG (reference sequence). The CDR3 covers 15 residues. The CDR3 sequence: CALTKGGQRGYGYTF. In nucleotides, the CDR3 is TGTGCCTTGACCAAGGGGGGACAGAGAGGGTATGGCTACACCTTC.

The chain carries TRBV2 and TRBJ2-1; 11 bases align to TRBD2. Unmatched junction bases numbered 10, after V lost 6 bases and J lost 6 bases. Germline V lookup: CDR1 SNHLY, CDR2 FYNNEI. The CDR3 consists of 16 residues. The CDR3 DNA reads TGTGCCAGCAGGGCTAGCGGGAGGCTTTTAGTCAATGAGCAGTTCTTC. Amino acids: CASRASGRLLVNEQFF.

V is TRBV29-1 and J is TRBJ1-2, with D perhaps TRBD1 (6 bases). The germline V and J ends were trimmed by 5 bases and 0 bases, with 16 bases remaining between them. Germline V gene lookup returns CDR1 SQVTM and CDR2 ANQGSEA. CDR3 length: 15 residues. For the CDR3, the DNA is TGCAGCGTTTCAAACAGGGACCCTTCTAACTATGGCTACACCTTC. This codes for CSVSNRDPSNYGYTF.

This CDR3 is CATAREGEKLFF. The CDR3 coding sequence is TGTGCCACCGCCCGGGAGGGGGAAAAACTGTTTTTT. V usage is TRBV6-1 and J usage is TRBJ1-4, with a possible D match to TRBD1 (5 bases). From germline, CDR1 is MNHNS and CDR2 SASEGT. The CDR3 covers 12 residues. V gave up 10 bases and J gave up 8 bases, with 14 bases separating them.

The chain recombines TRBV19 with TRBJ2-7, with D perhaps TRBD2 (6 bases). The germline V gene has CDR1 LNHDA and CDR2 SQIVND (reference sequence). V lost 6 bases, J lost 7 bases, and 10 bases lay in between. This CDR3 spans 11 amino acids. The CDR3 loop is CASSPGGEQYF. The DNA of the CDR3 is TGTGCCAGTAGCCCTGGGGGGGAGCAGTACTTC. The full variable domain, rest sourced from reference TRBV19 and TRBJ2-7, is DGGITQSPKYLFRKEGQNVTLSCEQNLNHDAMYWYRQDPGQGLRLIYYSQIVNDFQKGDIAEGYSVSREKKESFPLTVTSAQKNPTAFYLCASSPGGEQYFGPGTRLTVT.

The chain recombines TRBV7-2 with TRBJ2-2; D is perhaps TRBD1 (5 bases). From germline, CDR1 is SGHTA and CDR2 FQGNSA. The CDR3 extends over 15 amino acids. Trimming took off 1 base at V and 6 bases at J, with 12 bases between the two ends. The CDR3 reads CASSLEGAVAGELFF. CDR3 DNA sequence: TGTGCCAGCAGCTTAGAAGGGGCCGTAGCCGGGGAGCTGTTTTTT.

The chain has TRBV7-6 and TRBJ2-3, with D unclear. This CDR3 spans 13 amino acids. Trimming removed 1 base at V and 5 bases at J, with 7 bases between. Germline V gene sequence: CDR1 SGHVS, CDR2 FNYEAQ. The CDR3 reads CASSLGNLDTQYF. The CDR3, as DNA: TGTGCCAGCAGCTTAGGGAATCTAGATACGCAGTATTTT.

The chain is built from TRBV19 and TRBJ1-5, with a weak D call TRBD1 (6 bases). The CDR3 is 15 amino acids. V was pared by 6 bases and J by 0 bases, with 12 bases between. Looked up from germline, CDR1 is LNHDA and CDR2 is SQIVND (reference sequence). The CDR3 here is CASRGAGPSNQPQHF. CDR3 coding DNA: TGTGCCAGTAGGGGGGCCGGGCCTAGCAATCAGCCCCAGCATTTT.

J is TRBJ1-5 and V is TRBV19, with D possibly TRBD1 on 5 matching bases. With 4 bases removed from V and 6 bases from J, the gap between germline ends came to 7 bases. The CDR3 consists of 12 residues. Germline CDR1 LNHDA, CDR2 SQIVND (reference sequence). CDR3 nucleotides: TGTGCCAGTAGTACAGGGCTTCAGCCCCAGCATTTT. This sequence encodes CASSTGLQPQHF.

This chain joins TRBV30 and TRBJ2-6; D is ambiguous. Germline-derived CDR1 and CDR2 are GTSNPN and SVGIG (reference sequence). This CDR3 is built from 14 residues. Trimming pared 4 bases from V and 4 bases from J, leaving 11 bases between. The CDR3 sequence is CAWKVGSGANVLTF. CDR3 nucleotide sequence: TGTGCCTGGAAGGTGGGATCCGGGGCCAACGTCCTGACTTTC.

The chain joins TRBV2 to TRBJ2-2, with 8 bases fitting TRBD2. The CDR3 has 15 amino acids. CDR1 SNHLY and CDR2 FYNNEI come from the germline V gene. V lost 6 bases, J lost 0 bases, and 3 bases stayed unmatched. CDR3 sequence (DNA): TGTGCCAGCAGAGTAGCGGGGACGAACACCGGGGAGCTGTTTTTT. It yields the protein CASRVAGTNTGELFF.

The CDR3 sequence is CASSDIGRGGTTDTQYF. CDR3 nucleotide sequence: TGTGCCAGCAGCGACATAGGGCGGGGGGGAACCACAGATACGCAGTATTTT. The chain has TRBV4-2 and TRBJ2-3; 9 positions agree with TRBD2. Germline-derived CDR1 and CDR2 are LGHNA and YNFKEQ. This CDR3 is 17 amino acids long. Trimming took 5 bases from V and 2 from J; bases not matched to a gene: 11.

Comments on this clone: Other DNA sequences in the same sample also yield this CDR3. The rearrangement joins TRBV5-4 to TRBJ2-1; D is possibly TRBD1 (6 bases). Germline assignment: CDR1 SGHNT and CDR2 YYREEE (reference sequence). Trimming removed 4 bases at V and 3 bases at J, with 11 bases between. The CDR3 is 14 amino acids. The CDR3, as DNA: TGTGCCAGCAGCCTTAAGGACAGCTACAATGAGCAGTTCTTC. Protein: CASSLKDSYNEQFF.

V gene TRBV30 combines with J gene TRBJ2-5; 7 nucleotides match TRBD2. The CDR3 consists of 16 residues. Losses at the gene ends were 1 base for V and 5 bases for J; bases not matched to a gene: 13. The V gene's germline CDR1 is GTSNPN and CDR2 SVGIG (reference sequence). For the CDR3, the DNA is TGTGCCTGGAGTGCGCTCAGCGGGATAGTCTTGGAGACCCAGTACTTC. Its protein product is CAWSALSGIVLETQYF.